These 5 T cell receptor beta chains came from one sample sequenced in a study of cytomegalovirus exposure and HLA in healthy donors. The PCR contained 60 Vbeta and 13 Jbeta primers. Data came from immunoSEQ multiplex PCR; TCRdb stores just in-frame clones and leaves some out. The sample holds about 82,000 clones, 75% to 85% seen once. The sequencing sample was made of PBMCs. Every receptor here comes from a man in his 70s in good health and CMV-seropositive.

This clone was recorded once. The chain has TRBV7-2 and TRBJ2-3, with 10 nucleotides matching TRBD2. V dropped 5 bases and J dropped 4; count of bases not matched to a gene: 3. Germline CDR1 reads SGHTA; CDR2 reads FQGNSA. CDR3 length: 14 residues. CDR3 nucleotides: TGTGCCAGCAGCCCCGGGACTAGCGCAGATACGCAGTATTTT. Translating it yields CASSPGTSADTQYF.

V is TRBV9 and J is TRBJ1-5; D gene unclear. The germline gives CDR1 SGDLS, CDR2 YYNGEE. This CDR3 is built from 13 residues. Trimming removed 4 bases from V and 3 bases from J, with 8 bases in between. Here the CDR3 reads CASSPSYNQPQHF. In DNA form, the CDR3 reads TGTGCCAGCAGCCCTAGTTACAATCAGCCCCAGCATTTT.

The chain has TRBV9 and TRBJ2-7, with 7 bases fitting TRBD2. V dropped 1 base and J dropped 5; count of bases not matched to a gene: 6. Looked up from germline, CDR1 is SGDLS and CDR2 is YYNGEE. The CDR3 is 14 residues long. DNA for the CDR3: TGTGCCAGCAGCGTAACTAGCGTAATCCACGAGCAGTACTTC. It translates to CASSVTSVIHEQYF.

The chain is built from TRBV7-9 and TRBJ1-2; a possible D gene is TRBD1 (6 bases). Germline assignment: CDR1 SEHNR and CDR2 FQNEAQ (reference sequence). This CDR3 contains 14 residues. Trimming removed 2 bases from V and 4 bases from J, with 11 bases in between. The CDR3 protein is CASSLQGMGYGYTF. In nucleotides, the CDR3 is TGTGCCAGCAGCTTACAGGGGATGGGCTATGGCTACACCTTC.

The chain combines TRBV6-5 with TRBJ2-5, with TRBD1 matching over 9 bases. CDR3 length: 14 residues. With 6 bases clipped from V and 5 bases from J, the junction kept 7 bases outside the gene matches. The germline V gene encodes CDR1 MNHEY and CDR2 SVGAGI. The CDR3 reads CASSSGTGWETQYF. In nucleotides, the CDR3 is TGTGCCAGCAGCTCCGGGACAGGGTGGGAGACCCAGTACTTC.